A single sample is the source of the 9 T cell receptor beta chains below, sequenced in a study of T-cell reconstitution after alpha-beta-depleted transplantation in children (dated by TCRdb to 2016 to 2017). Receptor amplification or capture employed PCR. The sample was run on an Illumina HiSeq 2500. Molecular barcoding was employed in the preparation of TCR libraries, with unique molecular identifiers being used to normalize TCRbeta repertoire quantification. TCRdb reprocessed the public reads (quality trimming at Q25 with fastp, clone calling with MiXCR) and kept in-frame beta chains. Each entry merges the rows of one CDR3 protein and shows their most common DNA and genes. This sample lists around 110,000 distinct CDR3 sequences; 10% to 13% were detected once. The ten largest clones add up to less than 40% of the sample. The intended sense of this specimen's treatment or condition label: allogeneic hematopoietic cell transplantation with graft depleted of TCRalphabeta T cells and CD19 B cells.

The starting material was PBMCs, obtained before TCRalphabeta/CD19-depleted stem cell transplant. The receptor set was obtained from a boy younger than 10 with acute lymphoblastic leukemia, due to receive a stem cell transplant.

This clonotype was seen a handful of times. The gene calls are TRBV5-1 and TRBJ2-3; 12 bases align to TRBD1. J gave up 5 bases and V 2 bases, and 6 bases lay outside the gene matches. Germline CDR1 SGHRS, CDR2 YFSETQ. The CDR3 contains 16 residues. The CDR3 nucleotides are TGCGCCAGCAGCTTTATGGGACAGGGGGCGGGAGATACGCAGTATTTT. Protein: CASSFMGQGAGDTQYF.

V usage is TRBV7-2 and J usage is TRBJ1-6; D is undetermined. The length of the CDR3 is 15 residues. With 2 bases removed from V and 8 bases from J, the gap between germline ends came to 13 bases. From germline, CDR1 is SGHTA and CDR2 FQGNSA. This chain's CDR3 is CASSLREVGHSPLHF. The CDR3 DNA reads as TGTGCCAGCAGCTTACGTGAAGTTGGTCATTCACCCCTCCACTTT. Combining the CDR3 with reference TRBV7-2 and TRBJ1-6 gives the whole variable domain GAGVSQSPSNKVTEKGKDVELRCDPISGHTALYWYRQSLGQGLEFLIYFQGNSAPDKSGLPSDRFSAERTGGSVSTLTIQRTQQEDSAVYLCASSLREVGHSPLHFGNGTRLTVT.

The sample holds a few counts of this clonotype. The chain recombines TRBV27 with TRBJ2-7, with TRBD1 identical over 9 bases. J was trimmed by 4 bases and V by 4 bases; bases with no gene match: 8. This CDR3 comprises 15 residues. CDR1 is MNHEY, CDR2 SMNVEV, per germline (reference sequence). CDR3 sequence (DNA): TGTGCCAGCAGTTCTCCCGGGACAGGGTCTTACGAGCAGTACTTC. It translates to CASSSPGTGSYEQYF.

The table lists this clonotype with a few counts. This chain uses TRBV11-2 with TRBJ2-7, with D perhaps TRBD1 (5 bases). Trimming took 4 bases from V and 1 from J, leaving 11 bases between them. This CDR3 has 14 amino acids. Germline CDR1 SGHAT, CDR2 FQNNGV. Here the CDR3 reads CASSWNQGSYEQYF. CDR3 bases: TGTGCCAGCAGCTGGAACCAGGGTTCCTACGAGCAGTACTTC.

Only a few counts were recorded for this clonotype. This sequence joins TRBV7-9 and TRBJ1-5; D possibly corresponds to TRBD1 (6 bases). In germline, CDR1 is SEHNR, CDR2 FQNEAQ (reference sequence). The CDR3 spans 17 residues. V shed 7 bases and J shed 5 bases, with 24 bases lying between them. CDR3 loop: CASTLAAGALDYQPQHF. CDR3 bases: TGTGCCAGCACTCTAGCAGCGGGGGCGTTAGATTATCAGCCCCAGCATTTT.

The chain combines TRBV27 with TRBJ2-1; D gene uncertain. The CDR3 covers 15 residues. Germline CDR1 reads MNHEY; CDR2 reads SMNVEV (reference sequence). V lost 2 bases and J lost 4, with 12 bases in between. CDR3 residues: CASSLSRSAYNEQFF. The DNA of the CDR3 is TGTGCCAGCAGTTTAAGTAGGTCAGCTTACAATGAGCAGTTCTTC.

The sample holds many counts of this clonotype. The rearrangement links TRBV29-1 to TRBJ2-5; D is perhaps TRBD2 (5 bases). The CDR3 is 13 amino acids. Trimming shortened V by 4 bases and J by 5 bases, and 14 bases separated the two germline ends. The V gene's germline CDR1 is SQVTM and CDR2 ANQGSEA. CDR3 nucleotide sequence: TGCAGCGTTGGGGAGACTGAGCGGGAGACCCAGTACTTC. This codes for CSVGETERETQYF.

This clonotype was detected only a few times. This chain connects TRBV7-3 to TRBJ2-1; weak D call: TRBD1 (6 bases). In germline, CDR1 is SGHTA, CDR2 FQGTGA. V was shortened by 1 base and J by 8 bases, with 9 bases between the two germline ends. The CDR3 is 13 amino acids. CDR3 coding DNA: TGTGCCAGCAGCTTAAACAGGGCCGATGAGCAGTTCTTC. Translating it yields CASSLNRADEQFF. The full variable domain, its missing parts supplied by reference TRBV7-3 and TRBJ2-1, is GAGVSQTPSNKVTEKGKYVELRCDPISGHTALYWYRQSLGQGPEFLIYFQGTGAADDSGLPNDRFFAVRPEGSVSTLKIQRTERGDSAVYLCASSLNRADEQFFGPGTRLTVL.

This clonotype was detected ten times or more. This chain uses TRBV5-1 with TRBJ2-7; D might be TRBD1 (6 bases). The CDR3 runs to 17 residues. Trimming cost V 5 bases and J 2 bases, with 23 bases left between them. Germline values: CDR1 SGHRS, CDR2 YFSETQ. The CDR3 sequence is CASSLNIGTPETYEQYF. DNA for the CDR3: TGCGCCAGCAGTTTAAACATAGGGACACCCGAGACCTACGAGCAGTACTTC.